What follows describes a single T cell receptor (beta chain). Its antigen is not identified. The data were obtained in a study of identical twins' blood T cells. CDR1 SGHRS and CDR2 YFSETQ come from the germline V gene. The CDR3 is 15 residues long. V lost 3 bases to trimming and J lost 8 bases; unmatched junction nucleotides: 13. TCRdb used MiXCR to reprocess the 5' RACE reads, holding one entry per CDR3 protein. The sample yields roughly 340,000 distinct CDR3 sequences, roughly 31% seen once. The three twin pairs were reared together, likely meeting the same infections. Points from the study as a whole: Mainly, cloneset size products determined shared clonotypes, twins included. Twins shared more top CDR3 clonotypes than unrelated donors did.

Input material: PBMCs. This clonotype originated in a woman between 18 and 55 years old in good health. The chain is built from TRBV5-1 and TRBJ1-2; 7 nucleotides align to TRBD1. The CDR3, as DNA: TGCGCCAGCAGCTCGGGCGATGACAGGGCGGGCGGCTACACCTTC. Translating it yields CASSSGDDRAGGYTF. The whole variable domain, filled in from reference TRBV5-1 and TRBJ1-2, reads KAGVTQTPRYLIKTRGQQVTLSCSPISGHRSVSWYQQTPGQGLQFLFEYFSETQRNKGNFPGRFSGRQFSNSRSEMNVSTLELGDSALYLCASSSGDDRAGGYTFGSGTRLTVV.